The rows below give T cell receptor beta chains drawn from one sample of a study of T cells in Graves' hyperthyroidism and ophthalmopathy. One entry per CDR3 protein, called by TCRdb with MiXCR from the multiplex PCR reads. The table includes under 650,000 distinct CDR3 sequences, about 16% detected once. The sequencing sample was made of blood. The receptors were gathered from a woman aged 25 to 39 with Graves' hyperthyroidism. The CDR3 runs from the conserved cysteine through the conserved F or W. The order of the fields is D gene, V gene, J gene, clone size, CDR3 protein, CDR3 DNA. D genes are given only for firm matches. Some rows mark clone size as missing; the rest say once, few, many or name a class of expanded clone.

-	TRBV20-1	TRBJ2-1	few	CSARNIYNEQFF	TGCAGTGCTAGGAACATTTACAATGAGCAGTTCTTC
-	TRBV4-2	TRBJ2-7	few	CASSQDGTGYEQYF	TGTGCCAGCAGCCAAGATGGGACCGGCTACGAGCAGTACTTC
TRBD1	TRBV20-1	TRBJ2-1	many	CSAMDRGRENEQFF	TGCAGTGCTATGGACAGGGGACGTGAGAATGAGCAGTTCTTC
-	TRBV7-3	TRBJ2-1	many	CASSPRGDEQFF	TGTGCCAGCAGCCCAAGGGGCGATGAGCAGTTCTTC
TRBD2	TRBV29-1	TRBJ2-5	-	CSVGPSGRDGETQYF	TGCAGCGTCGGACCTAGCGGGAGGGACGGAGAGACCCAGTACTTC
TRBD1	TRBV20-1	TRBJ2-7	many	CSARDERDRGLRNEQYF	TGCAGTGCTAGAGACGAGCGGGACAGGGGGCTCAGGAACGAGCAGTACTTC
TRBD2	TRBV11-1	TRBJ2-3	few	CASSLAGTSGDTQYF	TGTGCCAGCAGCTTAGCCGGGACTAGCGGGGATACGCAGTATTTT
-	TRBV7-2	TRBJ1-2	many	CASSLTPGVGYTF	TGTGCCAGCAGCTTAACACCCGGTGTAGGCTACACCTTC
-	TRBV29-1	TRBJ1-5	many	CSVEGVGAGQPQHF	TGCAGCGTTGAAGGGGTAGGGGCCGGTCAGCCCCAGCATTTT
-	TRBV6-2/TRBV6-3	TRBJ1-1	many	CASSYRGGTEAFF	TGTGCCAGCAGTTATCGGGGAGGCACTGAAGCTTTCTTT
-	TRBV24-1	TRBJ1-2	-	CATSEKSGTNYGYTF	TGTGCCACCAGTGAGAAATCCGGGACAAACTATGGCTACACCTTC
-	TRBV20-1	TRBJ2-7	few	CSASIGSYEQYF	TGCAGTGCTAGCATAGGTTCCTACGAGCAGTACTTC
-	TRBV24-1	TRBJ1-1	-	CATSDFKNTEAFF	TGTGCCACCAGTGATTTTAAGAACACTGAAGCTTTCTTT
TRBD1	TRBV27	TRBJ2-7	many	CASRPGTGDFYEQYF	TGTGCCAGCAGACCCGGGACAGGGGATTTTTACGAGCAGTACTTC
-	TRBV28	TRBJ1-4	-	CASSFVAPGRSNEKLFF	TGTGCCAGCAGTTTTGTTGCACCAGGGAGGTCTAATGAAAAACTGTTTTTT
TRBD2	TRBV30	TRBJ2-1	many	CAWIGASGRIYNEQFF	TGTGCCTGGATCGGCGCTAGCGGGAGGATCTACAATGAGCAGTTCTTC
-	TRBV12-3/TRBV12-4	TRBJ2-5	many	CASTRGGWYQETQYF	TGTGCCAGCACCCGCGGCGGGTGGTACCAAGAGACCCAGTACTTC
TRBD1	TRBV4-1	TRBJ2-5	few	CASSQEIAGGLQETQYF	TGCGCCAGCAGCCAAGAAATCGCAGGGGGCCTGCAAGAGACCCAGTACTTC
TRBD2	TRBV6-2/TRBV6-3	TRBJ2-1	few	CASTLGRLAGGNNEQFF	TGTGCCAGCACCCTCGGGAGGCTAGCGGGAGGCAACAATGAGCAGTTCTTC
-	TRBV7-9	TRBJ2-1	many	CASSLDGYEQFF	TGTGCCAGCAGCTTAGATGGGTATGAGCAGTTCTTC
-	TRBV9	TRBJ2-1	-	CASSGGIVGSPNEQFF	TGTGCCAGCAGCGGAGGAATAGTGGGTTCCCCTAATGAGCAGTTCTTC
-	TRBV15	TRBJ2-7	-	CATSSNGNYEQYF	TGTGCCACCAGCAGTAACGGAAACTACGAGCAGTACTTC
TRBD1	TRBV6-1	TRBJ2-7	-	CASRDSHLAYEQYF	TGTGCCAGCCGGGACAGCCATTTGGCCTACGAGCAGTACTTC
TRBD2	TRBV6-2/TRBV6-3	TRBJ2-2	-	CASRSTASRTSGRGLFF	TGTGCCAGCAGATCAACCGCGTCCCGGACTAGCGGGAGAGGGCTGTTTTTT
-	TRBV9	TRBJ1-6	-	CASSEYPGTPYSPLHF	TGTGCCAGCAGCGAATACCCCGGGACCCCGTATTCACCCCTCCACTTT
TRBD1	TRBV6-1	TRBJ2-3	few	CASSSDGQGVTDTQYF	TGTGCCAGCAGTTCGGATGGACAGGGAGTGACAGATACGCAGTATTTT
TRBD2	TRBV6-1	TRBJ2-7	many	CASSEARLAGGPFYEQYF	TGTGCCAGCAGTGAAGCAAGACTAGCGGGAGGGCCATTCTACGAGCAGTACTTC
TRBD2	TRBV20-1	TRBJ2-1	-	CSARVAGAYNEQFF	TGCAGTGCTAGAGTAGCGGGAGCATACAATGAGCAGTTCTTC
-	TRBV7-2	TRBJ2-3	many	CASSLRLGGTDTQYF	TGTGCCAGCAGCTTGAGGTTAGGGGGCACAGATACGCAGTATTTT
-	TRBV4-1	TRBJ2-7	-	CASSHQGAYEQYF	TGCGCCAGCAGCCACCAAGGGGCCTACGAGCAGTACTTC
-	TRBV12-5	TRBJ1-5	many	CASAPGGWHQPQHF	TGTGCTAGTGCCCCTGGGGGATGGCATCAGCCCCAGCATTTT
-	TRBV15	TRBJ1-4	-	CATSRVGGEKLFF	TGTGCCACCAGCAGAGTTGGGGGAGAAAAACTGTTTTTT
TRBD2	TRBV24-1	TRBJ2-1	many	CATSVSGRGNEQFF	TGTGCCACCAGTGTTAGCGGGAGGGGTAATGAGCAGTTCTTC
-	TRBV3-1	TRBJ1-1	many	CASSPSGQGGYTEAFF	TGTGCCAGCAGCCCATCAGGGCAGGGAGGGTACACTGAAGCTTTCTTT
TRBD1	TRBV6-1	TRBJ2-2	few	CASSFGTGALFF	TGTGCCAGCAGTTTTGGGACAGGGGCGCTGTTTTTT
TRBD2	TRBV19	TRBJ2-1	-	CASSIRRRAGLAGLNEQFF	TGTGCCAGTAGTATACGAAGGCGGGCGGGGCTAGCGGGGCTCAATGAGCAGTTCTTC
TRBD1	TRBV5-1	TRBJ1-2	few	CASSLEGQDNYGYTF	TGCGCCAGCAGCTTGGAGGGACAGGATAACTATGGCTACACCTTC
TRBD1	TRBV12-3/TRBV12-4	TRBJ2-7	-	CASSYTLGTGDYYEQYF	TGTGCCAGCAGTTACACCCTCGGGACAGGAGACTACTACGAGCAGTACTTC
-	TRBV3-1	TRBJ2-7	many	CASSPVGRGGYEQYF	TGTGCCAGCAGCCCAGTTGGCAGGGGCGGGTACGAGCAGTACTTC
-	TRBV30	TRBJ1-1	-	CAWKIRHLSEAFF	TGTGCCTGGAAAATCCGACATTTATCGGAGGCTTTCTTT
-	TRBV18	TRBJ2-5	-	CASSPNRKETQYF	TGTGCCAGCTCACCAAACAGAAAGGAGACCCAGTACTTC
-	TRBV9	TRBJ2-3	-	CASSVDGRSTDTQYF	TGTGCCAGCAGCGTAGATGGAAGAAGCACAGATACGCAGTATTTT